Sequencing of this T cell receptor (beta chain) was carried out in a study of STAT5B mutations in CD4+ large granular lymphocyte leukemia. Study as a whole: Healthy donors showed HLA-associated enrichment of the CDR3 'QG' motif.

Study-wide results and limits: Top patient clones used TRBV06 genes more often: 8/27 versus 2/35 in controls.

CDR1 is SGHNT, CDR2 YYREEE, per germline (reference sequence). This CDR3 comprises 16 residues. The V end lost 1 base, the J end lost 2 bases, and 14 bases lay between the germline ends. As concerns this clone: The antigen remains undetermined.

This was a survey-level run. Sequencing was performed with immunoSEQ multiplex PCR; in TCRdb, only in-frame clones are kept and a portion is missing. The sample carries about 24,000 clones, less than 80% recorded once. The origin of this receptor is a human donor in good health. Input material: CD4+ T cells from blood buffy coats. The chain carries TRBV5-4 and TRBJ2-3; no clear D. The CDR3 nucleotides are TGTGCCAGCAGCTTGCGGCAGGTGTCTACCACAGATACGCAGTATTTT. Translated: CASSLRQVSTTDTQYF.